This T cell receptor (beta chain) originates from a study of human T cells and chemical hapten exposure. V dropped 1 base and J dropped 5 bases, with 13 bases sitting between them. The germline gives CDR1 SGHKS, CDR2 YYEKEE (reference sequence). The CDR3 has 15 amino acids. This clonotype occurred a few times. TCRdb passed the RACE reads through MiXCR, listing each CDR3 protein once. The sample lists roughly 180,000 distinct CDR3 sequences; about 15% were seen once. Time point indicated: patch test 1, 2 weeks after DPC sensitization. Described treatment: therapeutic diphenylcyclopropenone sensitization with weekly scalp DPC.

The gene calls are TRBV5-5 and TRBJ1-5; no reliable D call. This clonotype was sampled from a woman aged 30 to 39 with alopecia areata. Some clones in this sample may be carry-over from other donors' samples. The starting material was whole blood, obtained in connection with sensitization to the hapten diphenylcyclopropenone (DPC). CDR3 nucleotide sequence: TGTGCCAGCAGCTTGTATCGGCTTAGAGATCAGCCCCAGCATTTT. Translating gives CASSLYRLRDQPQHF.